The rows below give T cell receptor beta chains drawn from one sample of a study of blood T cell repertoires in COVID-19. Sequencing used immunoSEQ multiplex PCR; TCRdb keeps in-frame clones, though not all of them. This sample has about 50,000 clones, with about nine tenths found just once. The sample taken for sequencing was peripheral blood. These TCRs come from a man between 40 and 49 years old with acute or convalescent COVID-19. CDR3s include the opening cysteine and the closing phenylalanine or tryptophan. The D gene is left open where the match is weak. Not every row has a clone size; where given, it reads once, few, many or a size class.

TRBV7-8	TRBJ2-5	NA	NA	CASSLAGGGTQYF	TGTGCCAGCAGCTTAGCGGGAGGCGGGACCCAGTACTTC
TRBV5-1	TRBJ2-7	TRBD2	NA	CASNPAGASEQYF	TGCGCCAGCAATCCAGCGGGAGCGTCCGAGCAGTACTTC
TRBV6-4	TRBJ2-3	TRBD2	NA	CASSVLLAGDHTQYF	TGTGCCAGCAGTGTTCTCCTAGCGGGAGATCATACGCAGTATTTT
TRBV25-1	TRBJ2-7	TRBD2	NA	CASSERGRGDEQYF	TGTGCCAGCAGTGAAAGGGGACGGGGGGACGAGCAGTACTTC
TRBV6-5	TRBJ1-5	TRBD1	NA	CASRGTGFSNQPQHF	TGTGCCAGCAGGGGGACAGGGTTTAGCAATCAGCCCCAGCATTTT
TRBV5-1	TRBJ1-2	TRBD1	NA	CASSLASGGPGTGGFGYTF	TGCGCCAGCAGCTTGGCCTCGGGGGGTCCCGGGACAGGGGGCTTTGGCTACACCTTC
TRBV28	TRBJ2-1	TRBD1	NA	CASSGQGDETWDEQFF	TGTGCCAGCAGTGGACAGGGGGACGAAACCTGGGATGAGCAGTTCTTC
TRBV16	TRBJ1-5	NA	NA	CASSQRQVLNQPQHF	TGTGCCAGCAGCCAACGGCAGGTCCTTAATCAGCCCCAGCATTTT
TRBV19	TRBJ1-2	TRBD1	NA	CASRGQGGGGYTF	TGTGCCAGTCGGGGACAGGGCGGGGGTGGCTACACCTTC
TRBV18	TRBJ2-3	NA	once	CASSQNMAGWSTDTQYF	TGTGCCAGCTCACAGAACATGGCGGGCTGGAGCACAGATACGCAGTATTTT